The next 12 T cell receptor beta chains were all read from a single sample in a study of blood T cell repertoires in COVID-19. Sequenced by immunoSEQ multiplex PCR; TCRdb stores in-frame clones only, minus some. Altogether approximately 200,000 clones are present, 88% being singletons, with the ten largest covering roughly 3.7%. Sequencing used PBMCs or T cells enriched from blood (not recorded which). These receptors all stem from a woman under 40 who had been exposed to COVID-19.

The CDR3 reads CASSYSFRDYEQYF. The CDR3 bases are TGTGCCAGCAGTTACTCCTTCAGGGACTACGAGCAGTACTTC. The J gene is TRBJ2-7, the V gene TRBV6-5; D is perhaps TRBD1 (5 bases). This CDR3 has 14 residues. From germline, CDR1 is MNHEY and CDR2 SVGAGI. Trimming took off 0 bases at V and 3 bases at J, with 9 bases between the two ends.

V gene TRBV11-2 combines with J gene TRBJ2-1; TRBD2 matches at 7 bases. Germline V gene lookup returns CDR1 SGHAT and CDR2 FQNNGV. The CDR3 is 16 residues long. V shed 1 base, J shed 9 bases, and the junction held 12 bases outside the gene matches. The CDR3 reads CASSLVGGSAHGEQFF. DNA for the CDR3: TGTGCCAGCAGCTTAGTCGGCGGGAGTGCACACGGTGAGCAGTTCTTC.

The chain uses TRBV27 and TRBJ2-1, with D possibly matching TRBD2 (7 bases). Between the trimmed V and J ends, which lost 3 bases and 0 bases, there was a span of 15 bases. Germline assignment: CDR1 MNHEY and CDR2 SMNVEV (reference sequence). CDR3 length: 17 amino acids. CDR3 sequence (DNA): TGTGCCAGCAGTTTCACCCTGCGGGGGCACTCCTACAATGAGCAGTTCTTC. It is translated as CASSFTLRGHSYNEQFF.

The chain employs TRBV18 and TRBJ2-2, with TRBD1 matching 7 bases. With V trimmed by 3 bases and J by 0 bases, 4 bases remained unmatched. Germline assignment: CDR1 KGHSH and CDR2 LQKENI. The CDR3 extends over 16 amino acids. The CDR3 loop is CASSPSGTANTGELFF. DNA of the CDR3: TGTGCCAGCTCACCGTCCGGGACAGCGAACACCGGGGAGCTGTTTTTT.

The sample holds a few counts of this clone. The rearrangement uses TRBV20-1 and TRBJ2-1; 9 positions match TRBD2. CDR1 is DFQATT and CDR2 is SNEGSKA in the germline V gene (reference sequence). The CDR3 runs 14 residues. V lost 3 bases, J lost 5 bases, and 5 bases stayed unmatched. For the CDR3, the DNA is TGCAGTGCTAGTAGACTAGCGGAAAACAATGAGCAGTTCTTC. Translated: CSASRLAENNEQFF.

The chain couples TRBV30 to TRBJ1-1, with D possibly being TRBD1 (5 bases). The CDR3 has 12 amino acids. The ends were cut back, 2 bases at V and 3 bases at J, with 7 bases in the middle. Germline CDR1 and CDR2: GTSNPN and SVGIG (reference sequence). The DNA of the CDR3 is TGTGCCTGGAGTCAGACAGACACTGAAGCTTTCTTT. Its translation is CAWSQTDTEAFF.

V gene TRBV15 combines with J gene TRBJ1-2; 7 bases agree with TRBD1. V lost 1 base and J lost 4; bases outside the gene matches: 18. The CDR3 runs to 19 residues. Germline CDR1 LNHNV, CDR2 YYDKDF (reference sequence). The CDR3 is CATSRGQTGMSYGSYGYTF. The CDR3 DNA reads TGTGCCACCAGCAGAGGTCAGACAGGGATGAGTTACGGGAGCTATGGCTACACCTTC.

This sequence joins TRBV5-1 and TRBJ2-1, with 7 bases fitting TRBD2. This CDR3 region has 16 residues. Germline trimming cut 0 bases from V and 0 bases from J; bases unmatched to any gene: 3. Germline V gene lookup returns CDR1 SGHRS and CDR2 YFSETQ. The chain's CDR3 is CASSLDGGSSYNEQFF. In DNA, the CDR3 is TGCGCCAGCAGCTTGGACGGCGGGAGCTCCTACAATGAGCAGTTCTTC. Using reference TRBV5-1 and TRBJ2-1 for the parts outside the CDR3, the full variable domain is KAGVTQTPRYLIKTRGQQVTLSCSPISGHRSVSWYQQTPGQGLQFLFEYFSETQRNKGNFPGRFSGRQFSNSRSEMNVSTLELGDSALYLCASSLDGGSSYNEQFFGPGTRLTVL.

This sequence joins TRBV5-1 and TRBJ2-7; TRBD2 matches at 11 bases. Germline assignment: CDR1 SGHRS and CDR2 YFSETQ. This CDR3 contains 15 residues. After removal of 0 bases from V and 6 bases from J, the junction contained 5 bases not matched to a gene. In nucleotides, the CDR3 is TGCGCCAGCAGCTTGGAACTAGCGGGAGTAGGCGAGCAGTACTTC. This codes for CASSLELAGVGEQYF. Full variable domain (rest looked up from reference TRBV5-1 and TRBJ2-7): KAGVTQTPRYLIKTRGQQVTLSCSPISGHRSVSWYQQTPGQGLQFLFEYFSETQRNKGNFPGRFSGRQFSNSRSEMNVSTLELGDSALYLCASSLELAGVGEQYFGPGTRLTVT.

The rearrangement uses TRBV27 and TRBJ1-5, with 7 bases fitting TRBD1. The CDR3 spans 13 residues. The junction had 5 bases not matched to a gene; V was cut back by 5 bases and J by 7 bases. CDR1 is MNHEY, CDR2 SMNVEV, per germline (reference sequence). CDR3 region: CASSNRGGQPQHF. CDR3 in DNA: TGTGCCAGCAGTAACAGGGGTGGGCAGCCCCAGCATTTT.

The rearrangement uses TRBV3-1 (or the pseudogene TRBV3-2) and TRBJ2-1; 8 positions match TRBD1. This CDR3 has 16 amino acids. The germline CDR1 and CDR2 sequences are LGHDT and YNNKEL (reference sequence). Trimming cost V 0 bases and J 0 bases; bases outside gene matches: 1. The CDR3 is CASSQDTGGSYNEQFF. The DNA for the CDR3 is TGTGCCAGCAGCCAAGACACAGGGGGCTCCTACAATGAGCAGTTCTTC.

The chain couples TRBV19 to TRBJ1-3; D is uncertain. Trimming cost V 5 bases and J 0 bases, with 14 bases left between them. The CDR3 has 16 amino acids. Germline values: CDR1 LNHDA, CDR2 SQIVND (reference sequence). Here the CDR3 DNA reads TGTGCCAGTAGTGCACCGTGGACTACCTCTGGAAACACCATATATTTT. Encoded protein: CASSAPWTTSGNTIYF.